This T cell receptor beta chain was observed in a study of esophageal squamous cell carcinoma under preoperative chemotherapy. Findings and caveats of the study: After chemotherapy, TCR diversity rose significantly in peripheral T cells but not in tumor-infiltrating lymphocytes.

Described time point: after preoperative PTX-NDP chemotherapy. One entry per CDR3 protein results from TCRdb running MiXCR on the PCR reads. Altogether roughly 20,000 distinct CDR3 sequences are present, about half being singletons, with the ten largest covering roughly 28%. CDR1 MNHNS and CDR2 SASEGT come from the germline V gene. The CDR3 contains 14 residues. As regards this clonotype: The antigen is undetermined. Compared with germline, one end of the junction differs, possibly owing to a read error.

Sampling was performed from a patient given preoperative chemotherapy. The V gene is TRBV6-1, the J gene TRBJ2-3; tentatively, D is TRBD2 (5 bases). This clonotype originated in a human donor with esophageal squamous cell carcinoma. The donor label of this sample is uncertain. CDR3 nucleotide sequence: TGTGCCAGCAGTGTGGTAGTTGGCACCGGGAAGCAGTTTTTT. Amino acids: CASSVVVGTGKQFF.